This T cell receptor (beta chain) was found in a study of cytomegalovirus exposure and HLA in healthy donors (dated by TCRdb to about 2017). Background for the entire study: The roughly 670 repertoires of the first cohort and the roughly 120 validation repertoires were produced on the same platform, according to a later analysis. The study was designed to test whether signatures of past pathogen exposure could be identified by cataloging public T cell receptors. In addition to the first cohort of roughly 670 subjects, a separate validation cohort of around 110 different subjects was used. To predict cytomegalovirus infection status, the study brought together high-throughput TCR immunosequencing, statistical association of individual TCRs with disease status, and machine learning. Broad study findings and their caveats: A later analysis had no HLA typing for the validation cohort, so co-occurrence there was scored across all 120 or so repertoires. A later analysis found that TCRs clustered in the first cohort also tended to co-occur in the roughly 120 validation repertoires, with 90% to 95% of cluster scores above 0. In both the original and validation cohorts, the classifier was reported to diagnose cytomegalovirus status with high specificity and sensitivity. In the study, 150 to 200 TCR beta chains were listed as associated with cytomegalovirus. While some public TCRs were present in many individuals, most TCR sequences turned up only very rarely across donors. In vitro tests confirmed that a few of the cytomegalovirus-associated TCR beta chains recognize cytomegalovirus antigens. According to the authors, the approach could potentially be generalized to other disease states and immunological phenotypes.

This clone was seen just once. Its antigen target is currently unknown. The record has no base qualities; no much larger clone is one base away. The library came from the immunoSEQ multiplex PCR assay. The authors processed their data as follows. A statistical classification framework was developed to diagnose cytomegalovirus status using the catalog of TCR beta chain sequences. Entries here come from immuneACCESS through TCRdb and include only in-frame sequences with V and J called. Some clones fail to appear in such tables; in the studies checked, an unresolved V gene covers under half of the shortfall, and the cause of the remainder is unknown. The D gene and trimming were derived from the DNA, and the V and J assignments and clone size from that table. In all, the sample holds approximately 170,000 clones, and over 80% of those were seen once. Of the sample, about 2.1% falls within the top ten clones.

Separate from the roughly 650-subject first cohort, the validation cohort of over 90 subjects was the group to which the donors belonged. Germline trimming: 5 bases from V, 9 bases from J; junction bases outside gene matches: 11. As encoded in the germline V gene, CDR1 is SGHVS while CDR2 is FQNEAQ. CDR3 length: 16 amino acids, cysteine to phenylalanine. The retained sequence is limited to the CDR3, 48 bases, with the frame set at the first base. Sample: PBMCs. This clonotype was obtained from a man younger than 45 in good health and CMV-seropositive. The chain is made from TRBV7-8 and TRBJ2-1; 12 of the junction bases match TRBD2. The CDR3 protein sequence reads: CASSPPLAGGLAEQFF. The DNA sequence is as follows: TGTGCCAGCAGCCCACCCCTAGCGGGGGGGCTGGCTGAGCAGTTCTTC.